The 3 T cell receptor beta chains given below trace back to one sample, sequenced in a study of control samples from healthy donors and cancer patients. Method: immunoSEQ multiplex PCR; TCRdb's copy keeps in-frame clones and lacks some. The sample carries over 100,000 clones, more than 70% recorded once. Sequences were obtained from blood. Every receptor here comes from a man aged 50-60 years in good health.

The CDR3 region has the DNA TGTGCCAGCAGCCATGGATCTAGCGGGGGGGCCGGCACCGGGGAGCTGTTTTTT. Amino acid sequence: CASSHGSSGGAGTGELFF. The gene calls are TRBV3-1 (or the pseudogene TRBV3-2) and TRBJ2-2; 12 bases line up with TRBD2. After removal of 3 bases from V and 4 bases from J, the junction contained 9 bases not matched to a gene. The length of the CDR3 is 18 residues. Germline V gives CDR1 LGHDT, CDR2 YNNKEL (reference sequence).

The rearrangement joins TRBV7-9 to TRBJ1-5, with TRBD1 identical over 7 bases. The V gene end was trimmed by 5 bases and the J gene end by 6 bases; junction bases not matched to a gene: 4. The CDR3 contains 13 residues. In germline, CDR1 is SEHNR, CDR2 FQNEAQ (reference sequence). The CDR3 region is CASSPTGSQPQHF. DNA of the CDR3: TGTGCCAGCAGCCCGACAGGGAGTCAGCCCCAGCATTTT.

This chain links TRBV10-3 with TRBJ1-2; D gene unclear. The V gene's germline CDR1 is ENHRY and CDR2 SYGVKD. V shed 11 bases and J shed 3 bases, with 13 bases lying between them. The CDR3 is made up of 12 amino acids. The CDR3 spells CASWFGDYGYTF. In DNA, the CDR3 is TGTGCCTCCTGGTTCGGGGACTATGGCTACACCTTC.